In its sample, the clone carrying this T cell receptor beta chain was seen a few times. The antigen remains undetermined. The data originate from a study of T cells after posttransplantation cyclophosphamide. General study points: Donor-recipient repertoire similarity was low at 1-2 months, rising over year one. After PTCy, TRB diversity resembled that of CNI/methotrexate controls. Blood and skin or GI T cell repertoires showed limited TRB overlap.

This CDR3 is built from 14 residues. Germline loops: CDR1 LNHDA, CDR2 SQIVND (reference sequence). With V trimmed by 5 bases and J by 3 bases, 4 bases remained unmatched. Sequenced by immunoSEQ multiplex PCR; TCRdb stores in-frame clones only, minus some. Of 30,000 or so clones in the sample, about 87% were seen once. Input material: PBMCs. The clonotype originates from a woman in her thirties or forties with a blood cancer, CMV-positive, and with a related stem cell donor. The V and J genes are TRBV19 and TRBJ2-7; 10 nucleotides line up with TRBD1. The CDR3 nucleotides read TGTGCCAGTAGTCCTCGGACAGGGGGCTACGAGCAGTACTTC. It specifies CASSPRTGGYEQYF.